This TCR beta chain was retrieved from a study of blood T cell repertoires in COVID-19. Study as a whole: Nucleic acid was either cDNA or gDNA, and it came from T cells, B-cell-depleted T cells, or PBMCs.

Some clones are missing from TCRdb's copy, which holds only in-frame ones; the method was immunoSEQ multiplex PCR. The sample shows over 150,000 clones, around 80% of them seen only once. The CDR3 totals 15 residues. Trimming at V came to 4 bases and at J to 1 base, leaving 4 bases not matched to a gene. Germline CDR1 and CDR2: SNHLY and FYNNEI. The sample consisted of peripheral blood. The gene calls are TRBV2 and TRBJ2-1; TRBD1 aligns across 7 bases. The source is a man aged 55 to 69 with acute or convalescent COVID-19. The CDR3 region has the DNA TGTGCCAGCAGTGCGCCACAGGGGTCCTACAATGAGCAGTTCTTC. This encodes CASSAPQGSYNEQFF.